The subject of this entry is one T cell receptor beta chain. Its specificity is unknown. This entry comes from a study of CD8+ T cells in alopecia areata. Study overall: A regimen of oral tofacitinib, 5 to 10 mg twice daily, was given to treated patients. Tofacitinib dosing lasted 6 to 18 months, which was then followed by 6 months off drug.

Notes on the study in general: Higher clonality and more expanded CD8+ clones appeared in lesional than normal scalp. Mice gave a clearer picture of TCR sharing than patients did, possibly for HLA-related reasons.

CDR1 SGHTS and CDR2 YDEGEE come from the germline V gene. CDR3 length: 13 amino acids. V lost 1 base to trimming and J lost 4 bases, with 8 bases between them. In each case, RNA was isolated and then reverse transcribed into cDNA as the sequencing template. Sequencing was performed with immunoSEQ multiplex PCR; in TCRdb, only in-frame clones are kept and a portion is missing. Of about 150,000 clones in the sample, about 90% were seen once. This receptor was identified in a human donor with alopecia areata. The sample consisted of CD8+ T cells sorted from blood, taken at week 0. The chain links TRBV5-8 to TRBJ1-1; D gene unclear. DNA of the CDR3: TGTGCCAGCAGCTTGTTCCGGGGCACTGAAGCTTTCTTT. Translating gives CASSLFRGTEAFF.